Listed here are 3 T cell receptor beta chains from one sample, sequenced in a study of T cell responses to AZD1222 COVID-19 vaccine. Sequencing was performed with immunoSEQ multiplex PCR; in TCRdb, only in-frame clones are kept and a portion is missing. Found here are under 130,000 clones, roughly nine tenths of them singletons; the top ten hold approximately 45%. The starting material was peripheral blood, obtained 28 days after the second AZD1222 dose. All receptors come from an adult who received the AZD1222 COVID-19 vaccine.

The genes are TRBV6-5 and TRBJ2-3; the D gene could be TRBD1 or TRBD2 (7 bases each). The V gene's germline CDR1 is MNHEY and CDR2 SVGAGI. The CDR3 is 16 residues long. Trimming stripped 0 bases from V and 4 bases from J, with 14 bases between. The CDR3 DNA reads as TGTGCCAGCAGTTACTCGGGCAGGGGGGGAGCAGATACGCAGTATTTT. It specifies CASSYSGRGGADTQYF.

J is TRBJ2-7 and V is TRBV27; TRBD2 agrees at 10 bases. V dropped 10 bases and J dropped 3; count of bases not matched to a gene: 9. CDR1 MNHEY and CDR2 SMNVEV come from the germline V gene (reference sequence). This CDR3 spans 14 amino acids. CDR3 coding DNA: TGTGCCACAAAATCTAGCGGGAGCCTCTACGAGCAGTACTTC. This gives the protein CATKSSGSLYEQYF.

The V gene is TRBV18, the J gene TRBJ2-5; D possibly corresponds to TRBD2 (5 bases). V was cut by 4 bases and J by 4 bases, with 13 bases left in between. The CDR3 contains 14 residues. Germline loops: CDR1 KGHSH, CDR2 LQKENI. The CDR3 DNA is TGTGCCAGCTCACTTGGTCTCGGGATAGAGACCCAGTACTTC. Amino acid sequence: CASSLGLGIETQYF.